This TCR beta chain came from a study of neurological immune-mediated disorders (dated by TCRdb to between 2018 and 2020). Broadly, across the study: Among the roughly 34 multiple sclerosis patients, relapsing-remitting MS was present in some 31 and secondary progressive MS was present in 3. Using UMI-based sequencing, the study compared peripheral blood TCR-beta repertoires from patients with HTLV-I-associated myelopathy (HAM/TSP), patients with multiple sclerosis, and healthy controls. The approximately 100 TCR-beta libraries included longitudinal samples, technical triplicates and paired sorted CD4+ and CD8+ T-cell subsets alongside PBMC samples. The cohort included around 70 subjects: about 15 with HAM/TSP, approximately 34 with multiple sclerosis, and around 20 healthy controls.

For unsorted PBMC libraries, 2 million PBMCs were used after storage in RNAlater at -80 degrees C until RNA extraction. The multiple sclerosis patients were enrolled in a US clinical protocol that evaluated disease progression with magnetic resonance imaging. Peripheral blood underwent Ficoll-Hypaque density gradient centrifugation to isolate PBMCs, which were then cryopreserved in liquid nitrogen. General conclusions and limits of the study: TCR clonal expansion was greatest in HAM/TSP patients and smallest in MS patients, who ranked below even healthy controls. Repertoires from 18 of 34 MS patients were grouped by phylogenetic analysis into a cluster of related CDR3 sequences, suggesting a possible repertoire-level signature. No identical CDR3 amino acid sequences were shared among expanded clones across subjects, suggesting private TCR-beta repertoires in all groups. The MS cluster was not associated with any clinical or MRI features, and the authors stated that larger cohorts are needed.

This clonotype was observed at least ten times. Its antigen remains unidentified. It has no much larger one-base neighbor in the sample; base qualities were not kept. In the germline V gene, CDR1 corresponds to MNHNS and CDR2 to SASEGT. The CDR3 has 13 amino acids, counting the end cysteine and phenylalanine. The entry retains the CDR3 DNA only, 39 bases that are in frame from base 1. Trimming costs V 10 bases and J 0 bases, and their ends lie 11 bases apart. cDNA synthesis used template-switch 5'RACE with a primer carrying a 10-nucleotide random unique molecular identifier tagging each TCR transcript. Every sequencing run covered 15-18 subjects and yielded more than 180 million TCR-beta sequences. Total RNA was extracted with the RNeasy kit. The KAPA Real-time Library Amplification kit was used to amplify TCR-beta VDJ regions with primers targeting the TCR constant region and the 5'RACE anchor. A first PCR added sample indexes and Illumina adaptors, and a second PCR then raised library yield. After purification with Ampure beads, the TCR product of roughly 650 bp was size-selected on a 2% E-gel SizeSelection system. Before pooling, library quality was checked on a Bioanalyzer, concentration was measured with Qubit, and libraries were quantified with the Kapa Library Quantification kit. Paired-end 2 x 150 bp sequencing of the libraries was performed on an Illumina HiSeq 2500. To increase sequence diversity, roughly 24-32% phiX was spiked into each library pool. As for how the authors treated the data: The quality-filtered reads were processed with the UMI-based MiGEC pipeline, whose error correction step removed more than 80% of the raw TCR sequences. IMGT germline references were used for aligning VDJ genes, and each clonotype was defined as a unique CDR3 amino acid sequence together with its V-J genes. VDJtools evaluated clonal expansion, Shannon diversity and CDR3 relatedness (CalcPairwiseDistances, ClusterSamples); CLCbio workbench built phylogenetic trees. Using coefficient-of-variation modelling across technical triplicates, the study counted a clone as expanded if it had at least 8 unique UMIs. TCRdb reprocessed the public reads (quality trimming at Q25 with fastp, clone calling with MiXCR) and kept in-frame beta chains. Each CDR3 protein gets just one entry, which takes the most common genes and DNA from the rows behind it. What appears here as the V and J calls and clone size reflects TCRdb's work, not the paper's. This sample is represented by 60,000 to 85,000 distinct CDR3 sequences; under 5.5% of them were singletons. Of the sample, about 2.2% is held by the ten largest clones.

The sequence derives from a woman in her sixties or seventies with multiple sclerosis. Sequencing used PBMCs. Recombination joined TRBV6-1 with TRBJ2-3, and the D gene may be TRBD2, 5 bases matching. The bases are TGTGCCACCTACCCGGGGAGCACAGATACGCAGTATTTT. This yields the protein CATYPGSTDTQYF.